The 27 T cell receptor beta chains listed next were all sequenced from one sample in a study of blood T cell repertoires in COVID-19. TCRdb keeps only in-frame clones here, not all; method: immunoSEQ multiplex PCR. The data contain fewer than 300,000 clones, 75% to 90% of them singletons. Sequencing was done on a sample of PBMCs or T cells enriched from blood (not recorded which). The receptors originated from a man aged 35-49 years who had recovered from COVID-19.

Concerning this clone itself: A junction end diverges from the germline sequence, so it may reflect a read error. The chain employs TRBV30 and TRBJ2-1; D gene ambiguous. Germline values: CDR1 GTSNPN, CDR2 SVGIG (reference sequence). The CDR3 runs 12 residues. The DNA of the CDR3 is TGTGCCTGGAGTGTAGTCCCTAATGGGCAGTTCTTC. Residues: CAWSVVPNGQFF.

The chain couples TRBV9 to TRBJ1-4; D not resolved. V lost 3 bases and J 4 bases, leaving 13 bases between the germline ends. CDR1 SGDLS and CDR2 YYNGEE come from the germline V gene. The CDR3 runs 15 residues. The CDR3 loop reads CASSGPGILNEKLFF. Written as DNA, the CDR3 is TGTGCCAGCAGCGGACCGGGGATCCTTAATGAAAAACTGTTTTTT.

The rearrangement uses TRBV9 and TRBJ2-2; possibly TRBD1 for D (7 bases). The CDR3 length is 17 residues. The germline gives CDR1 SGDLS, CDR2 YYNGEE. The V gene lost 3 bases and the J gene lost 5 bases, with 20 bases spanning the gap. The CDR3 region is CASSALLIQGRTGELFF. CDR3 DNA sequence: TGTGCCAGCAGCGCCCTACTTATACAGGGGAGGACCGGGGAGCTGTTTTTT.

V is TRBV18 and J is TRBJ2-2; TRBD1 matches 9 bases. The CDR3 runs 17 residues. Germline V gene sequence: CDR1 KGHSH, CDR2 LQKENI. V lost 3 bases, J lost 4 bases, and 9 bases stayed unmatched. The CDR3 loop is CASSPPGQGPGTGELFF. In DNA form, the CDR3 reads TGTGCCAGCTCACCGCCAGGACAGGGGCCGGGCACCGGGGAGCTGTTTTTT.

The V and J genes are TRBV11-2 and TRBJ2-4; tentative D call: TRBD1 (8 bases). The CDR3 spans 19 residues. Trimming pared 0 bases from V and 0 bases from J, leaving 18 bases between. The germline V gene encodes CDR1 SGHAT and CDR2 FQNNGV. The CDR3 region is CASSLDIQGGILAKNIQYF. The CDR3 nucleotides read TGTGCCAGCAGCTTAGATATACAGGGGGGGATCTTAGCCAAAAACATTCAGTACTTC.

The chain employs TRBV6-5 and TRBJ2-1; D may be TRBD1 (6 bases). The germline V gene has CDR1 MNHEY and CDR2 SVGAGI. Trimming took off 4 bases at V and 10 bases at J, with 14 bases between the two ends. This CDR3 contains 13 residues. This CDR3 is CASSLYGQGEQFF. DNA for the CDR3: TGTGCCAGCAGTTTGTACGGTCAGGGGGAGCAGTTCTTC.

The chain recombines TRBV5-4 with TRBJ1-1; D is undetermined. The V gene lost 4 bases and the J gene lost 0 bases, with 13 bases spanning the gap. The CDR3 runs to 15 residues. Germline V gene sequence: CDR1 SGHNT, CDR2 YYREEE (reference sequence). This CDR3 reads CASSPRRGVNTEAFF. Here the CDR3 DNA reads TGTGCCAGCAGCCCCCGCCGCGGGGTGAACACTGAAGCTTTCTTT.

CDR3 in DNA: TGTGCCAGCAGTCTAACATGGAGCGGGAAAGCTTTCTTT. Its protein product is CASSLTWSGKAFF. The chain uses TRBV27 and TRBJ1-1; D remains ambiguous. V was shortened by 5 bases and J by 9 bases, with 16 bases between the two germline ends. Looked up from germline, CDR1 is MNHEY and CDR2 is SMNVEV (reference sequence). This CDR3 is 13 amino acids long.

The CDR3 loop is CASRFRGADTQYF. For the CDR3, the DNA is TGTGCCAGCAGGTTCAGGGGCGCAGATACGCAGTATTTT. V and J are TRBV5-4 and TRBJ2-3, with TRBD1 as a possible D gene (6 bases). The germline CDR1 and CDR2 sequences are SGHNT and YYREEE (reference sequence). The CDR3 length is 13 residues. The V and J ends lost 5 bases and 4 bases respectively, with 11 bases between them. Using reference TRBV5-4 and TRBJ2-3 for the parts outside the CDR3, the full variable domain is ETGVTQSPTHLIKTRGQQVTLRCSSQSGHNTVSWYQQALGQGPQFIFQYYREEENGRGNFPPRFSGLQFPNYSSELNVNALELDDSALYLCASRFRGADTQYFGPGTRLTVL.

Only one count was recorded for this clone. The genes are TRBV5-6 and TRBJ2-7, with 8 bases aligning to TRBD1. The CDR3 is made up of 13 amino acids. The ends lost 3 bases at V and 4 bases at J; junction bases unmatched: 3. Per germline, CDR1 SGHDT and CDR2 YYEEEE. CDR3 protein: CASSSRQGYEQYF. The DNA for the CDR3 is TGTGCCAGCAGCTCTAGACAGGGGTACGAGCAGTACTTC. The full variable domain, completed using reference TRBV5-6 and TRBJ2-7, is DAGVTQSPTHLIKTRGQQVTLRCSPKSGHDTVSWYQQALGQGPQFIFQYYEEEERQRGNFPDRFSGHQFPNYSSELNVNALLLGDSALYLCASSSRQGYEQYFGPGTRLTVT.

V gene TRBV5-5 combines with J gene TRBJ1-2; D is unclear. Germline V lookup: CDR1 SGHKS, CDR2 YYEKEE (reference sequence). V lost 4 bases to trimming and J lost 3 bases, with 22 bases between them. The CDR3 has 17 residues. CDR3 protein: CASSPEVWAEKDYGYTF. Here the CDR3 DNA reads TGTGCCAGCAGCCCGGAGGTGTGGGCAGAAAAGGACTATGGCTACACCTTC.

The rearrangement joins TRBV12-3 or TRBV12-4 to TRBJ2-7, with 7 positions matching TRBD1. With 5 bases clipped from V and 2 bases from J, the junction kept 3 bases outside the gene matches. The CDR3 sequence is 13 residues long. The CDR3 nucleotides are TGTGCCAGCAGTCGACAGGGAACCTACGAGCAGTACTTC. It yields the protein CASSRQGTYEQYF.

The chain joins TRBV2 to TRBJ1-5; a possible D gene is TRBD1 (5 bases). Germline V gives CDR1 SNHLY, CDR2 FYNNEI. Trimming removed 3 bases at V and 4 bases at J, with 16 bases between. CDR3 size: 16 residues. Here the CDR3 reads CASSEWGTLVNQPQHF. The CDR3 DNA reads as TGTGCCAGCAGTGAGTGGGGGACTCTGGTAAATCAGCCCCAGCATTTT.

The CDR3 region is CASSVRQGGGTEAFF. The CDR3 DNA reads TGTGCCAGCAGCGTCAGACAGGGGGGAGGCACTGAAGCTTTCTTT. The chain has TRBV11-3 and TRBJ1-1; TRBD1 matches 9 bases. With V trimmed by 5 bases and J by 4 bases, 8 bases remained unmatched. The CDR3 is made up of 15 amino acids. Germline CDR1 is SGHNT and CDR2 is YENEEA. The full variable domain, rest sourced from reference TRBV11-3 and TRBJ1-1, is EAGVVQSPRYKIIEKKQPVAFWCNPISGHNTLYWYLQNLGQGPELLIRYENEEAVDDSQLPKDRFSAERLKGVDSTLKIQPAELGDSAVYLCASSVRQGGGTEAFFGQGTRLTVV.

The table lists this clone with a count of one. The gene calls are TRBV5-5 and TRBJ2-5; 8 bases line up with TRBD1. With V trimmed by 4 bases and J by 6 bases, 11 bases remained unmatched. CDR3 length equals 15 residues. The germline V gene encodes CDR1 SGHKS and CDR2 YYEKEE (reference sequence). CDR3 sequence (DNA): TGTGCCAGCAGCCCTGGACAGGGTTACGAGAAGACCCAGTACTTC. Amino acids: CASSPGQGYEKTQYF.

The chain combines TRBV28 with TRBJ2-7, with 8 bases that match TRBD2. V was clipped by 2 bases and J by 5 bases; unmatched bases: 8. The CDR3 length is 15 residues. Germline V gives CDR1 MDHEN, CDR2 SYDVKM. The DNA of the CDR3 is TGTGCCAGCAGTTTAGTTCTGGCGGGAGGTGACGAGCAGTACTTC. Amino acid sequence: CASSLVLAGGDEQYF.

The chain couples TRBV5-1 to TRBJ2-1; D is perhaps TRBD1 (6 bases). Between the trimmed V and J ends, which lost 1 base and 5 bases, there was a span of 13 bases. Per the germline V gene, CDR1 is SGHRS and CDR2 is YFSETQ. There are 15 residues in the CDR3. The CDR3 sequence: CASSLTGLVNNEQFF. The CDR3 nucleotides are TGCGCCAGCAGCTTGACAGGGTTGGTTAACAATGAGCAGTTCTTC.

The chain combines TRBV18 with TRBJ1-3; D is unresolved. This CDR3 comprises 13 residues. From germline, CDR1 is KGHSH and CDR2 LQKENI. V was cut by 3 bases and J by 4 bases, with 7 bases left in between. CDR3 in DNA: TGTGCCAGCTCACCGTCGGTAGGAAACACCATATATTTT. Translating it yields CASSPSVGNTIYF. Using reference TRBV18 and TRBJ1-3 for the parts outside the CDR3, the full variable domain is NAGVMQNPRHLVRRRGQEARLRCSPMKGHSHVYWYRQLPEEGLKFMVYLQKENIIDESGMPKERFSAEFPKEGPSILRIQQVVRGDSAAYFCASSPSVGNTIYFGEGSWLTVV.

V usage is TRBV5-1 and J usage is TRBJ1-2; a weak D match, TRBD1 (5 bases). The V end lost 5 bases, the J end lost 2 bases, and 28 bases lay between the germline ends. The CDR3 is 19 amino acids. Per the germline V gene, CDR1 is SGHRS and CDR2 is YFSETQ. The CDR3 loop reads CASSPDSLSMGGRNYGYTF. The CDR3 coding sequence is TGCGCCAGCAGTCCCGACAGCTTGTCGATGGGAGGTAGAAACTATGGCTACACCTTC. Variable domain in full (rest from reference TRBV5-1 and TRBJ1-2): KAGVTQTPRYLIKTRGQQVTLSCSPISGHRSVSWYQQTPGQGLQFLFEYFSETQRNKGNFPGRFSGRQFSNSRSEMNVSTLELGDSALYLCASSPDSLSMGGRNYGYTFGSGTRLTVV.

Turning to this clone: This sample also contains other DNA sequences that code for the same CDR3. The rearrangement uses TRBV6-5 and TRBJ2-7, with 10 bases that match TRBD1. The V segment lost 6 bases and the J segment 4 bases; nucleotides outside the gene matches: 6. This CDR3 is built from 14 residues. Germline V lookup: CDR1 MNHEY, CDR2 SVGAGI. The CDR3 sequence: CASSLDRGLYEQYF. DNA of the CDR3: TGTGCCAGCAGCTTGGACAGGGGGTTGTACGAGCAGTACTTC.

This clone turned up a few times. The J gene is TRBJ1-6, the V gene TRBV9, with TRBD1 matching over 9 bases. CDR1 is SGDLS, CDR2 YYNGEE, per germline. CDR3 size: 14 residues. J lost 7 bases, V lost 7 bases, and 6 bases had no gene match. Here the CDR3 reads CASGGTGSNSPLHF. The CDR3 DNA is TGTGCCAGCGGGGGGACAGGGTCAAATTCACCCCTCCACTTT.

This rearrangement joins TRBV20-1 to TRBJ2-1; D uncertain. This CDR3 is 11 amino acids long. Trimming took 2 bases from V and 10 from J, leaving 9 bases between them. Germline assignment: CDR1 DFQATT and CDR2 SNEGSKA (reference sequence). CDR3 region: CSARNLREQFF. The CDR3 DNA is TGCAGTGCTAGAAATCTGAGGGAGCAGTTCTTC.

This chain connects TRBV27 to TRBJ1-5; D is undetermined. V was trimmed by 5 bases and J by 4 bases, leaving 15 bases between them. The CDR3 is 15 residues long. Per germline, CDR1 MNHEY and CDR2 SMNVEV (reference sequence). The CDR3 DNA sequence: TGTGCCAGCAGTGGGGTTGGAGGTTTTAATCAGCCCCAGCATTTT. Translating gives CASSGVGGFNQPQHF.

This chain uses TRBV9 with TRBJ1-6; the D is unclear. Germline CDR1 reads SGDLS; CDR2 reads YYNGEE. This CDR3 is built from 13 residues. V lost 4 bases, J lost 5 bases, and 7 bases lay in between. CDR3 sequence reads: CASSLTDNSPLHF. The CDR3 DNA sequence: TGTGCCAGCAGCCTTACGGATAATTCACCCCTCCACTTT.

The count of this clone is one. J is TRBJ2-5 and V is TRBV5-1; TRBD1 aligns across 9 bases. CDR3 size: 14 residues. In germline, CDR1 is SGHRS, CDR2 YFSETQ. The V and J ends lost 4 bases and 3 bases, in that order; junction bases with no gene match: 4. Written as DNA, the CDR3 is TGCGCCAGCAGCCAGGGACAGGGAGAAGAGACCCAGTACTTC. It is translated as CASSQGQGEETQYF.

In its sample, this clone was seen once. This chain connects TRBV10-3 to TRBJ2-5; 7 bases align to TRBD1. Germline lookup yields CDR1 ENHRY and CDR2 SYGVKD. The CDR3 consists of 13 residues. The V segment lost 6 bases and the J segment 3 bases; nucleotides outside the gene matches: 4. The CDR3 sequence: CAIRSGTEETQYF. As DNA, the CDR3 is TGTGCCATCAGGTCCGGGACAGAAGAGACCCAGTACTTC.

This chain uses TRBV9 with TRBJ2-1; 8 nucleotides line up with TRBD2. With V trimmed by 2 bases and J by 2 bases, 6 bases remained unmatched. Germline-derived CDR1 and CDR2 are SGDLS and YYNGEE. This CDR3 comprises 16 residues. The CDR3 coding sequence is TGTGCCAGCAGCGTCGTAGCGGGAATGACCTACAATGAGCAGTTCTTC. Protein sequence: CASSVVAGMTYNEQFF.